The TCR beta chain under discussion was sequenced for a study of graft-versus-host responses after intestinal transplantation. Overall study: Induction using anti-thymocyte globulin, followed by tacrolimus and steroids for 3 to 4 years, was given to all recipients. Findings of the study overall: Levels of circulating GvH clones at their peak were associated with early post-transplant HvG declines. Some patients had graft-donor T cell macrochimerism, and their allografts showed high graft-versus-host to host-versus-graft clonal ratios. In recipient marrow, GvH clones were found, and some appeared first in ileum or blood.

About this clone: What it binds is not known.

Trimming left V 4 bases short and J 3 bases short, with 7 bases between. The CDR3 totals 13 residues. CDR1 and CDR2 from the germline V gene are SGHRS and YFSETQ. Generated by immunoSEQ multiplex PCR, the TCRdb table keeps only in-frame clones and is missing some. The sample records about 84,000 clones, under 95% being singletons. The clonotype originates from a human donor who was the organ donor for an intestinal transplant. The chain carries TRBV5-1 and TRBJ2-2; D remains unclear. This specimen consisted of unstimulated CD4+ T cells sorted from spleen or lymph node cells, obtained before transplant. CDR3 in amino acids: CASSPYYTGELFF. The CDR3 nucleotides are TGCGCCAGCAGCCCCTATTACACCGGGGAGCTGTTTTTT.